The present TCR beta chain was sequenced within a study of blood T cell repertoires in COVID-19. Assay: immunoSEQ multiplex PCR; the TCRdb copy retains only in-frame clones and omits some. The table shows about 240,000 clones, with 85% to 90% occurring only once. This clone came up once. Sequenced sample: peripheral blood. The receptor was derived from an older woman with active or convalescent COVID-19.

The CDR3, as DNA: TGTGCCAGCAGGGACAGGGACCAGGGCTACACCTTC. Translated, it gives CASRDRDQGYTF. This chain joins TRBV6-5 and TRBJ1-2; the match to TRBD1 covers 8 bases. This CDR3 is 12 amino acids long. Germline CDR1 is MNHEY and CDR2 is SVGAGI. V was clipped by 6 bases and J by 8 bases; unmatched bases: 5.